This T cell receptor beta chain is drawn from a study of blood T cell repertoires in COVID-19. Overall study context: Samples came from the United States, Italy and Spain, spanning acute and convalescent COVID-19.

In the original analysis: Reference gene primer amplification gave nucleated cell count estimates. Some clones are missing from TCRdb's copy, which holds only in-frame ones; the method was immunoSEQ multiplex PCR. D and trimming come from the DNA, and the V and J calls and clone size come from that table. The sample yields under 100,000 clones, 75% to 90% seen once. CDR1 and CDR2 (germline): SGHRS, YFSETQ. The CDR3 runs 15 residues. V was cut by 1 base and J by 4 bases, with 14 bases left in between. The chain employs TRBV5-1 and TRBJ1-2; no clear D gene. The sequence came from a human donor in a cohort sampled during active COVID-19. The sequencing sample was made of peripheral blood. This chain's CDR3 is CASSLSGVTGYGYTF. The CDR3 region has the DNA TGCGCCAGCAGCTTGTCCGGGGTGACGGGCTATGGCTACACCTTC.